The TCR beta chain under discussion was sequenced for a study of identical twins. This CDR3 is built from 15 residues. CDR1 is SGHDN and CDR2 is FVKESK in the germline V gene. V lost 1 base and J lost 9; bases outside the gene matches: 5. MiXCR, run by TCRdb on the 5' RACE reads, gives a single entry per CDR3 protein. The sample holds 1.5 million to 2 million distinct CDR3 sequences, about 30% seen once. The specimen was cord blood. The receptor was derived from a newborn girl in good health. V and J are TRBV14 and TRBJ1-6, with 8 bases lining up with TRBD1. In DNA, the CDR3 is TGTGCCAGCAGCCAAGGGGGCAGGGGGCTTTCACCCCTCCACTTT. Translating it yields CASSQGGRGLSPLHF. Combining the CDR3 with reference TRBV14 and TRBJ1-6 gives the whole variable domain EAGVTQFPSHSVIEKGQTVTLRCDPISGHDNLYWYRRVMGKEIKFLLHFVKESKQDESGMPNNRFLAERTGGTYSTLKVQPAELEDSGVYFCASSQGGRGLSPLHFGNGTRLTVT.